This passage covers 3 T cell receptor beta chains from one sample sequenced in a study of T cell responses to AZD1222 COVID-19 vaccine. The repertoire was sequenced with immunoSEQ multiplex PCR; TCRdb's copy has only in-frame clones and lacks some. Altogether more than 110,000 clones are present, less than 95% being singletons, with the ten largest covering around 2.8%. The sample here was peripheral blood, taken on day 0 of AZD1222 vaccination. Source of these receptors: an adult in good health.

The V call is TRBV30, the J call TRBJ2-1, with 9 positions matching TRBD2. V was pared by 3 bases and J by 0 bases, with 3 bases of the junction left unmatched. Germline CDR1 and CDR2: GTSNPN and SVGIG (reference sequence). The CDR3 totals 15 residues. The CDR3 nucleotides read TGTGCCTGGAGCGGTAGCGGGAGCTCCTACAATGAGCAGTTCTTC. It specifies CAWSGSGSSYNEQFF.

This sequence joins TRBV7-2 and TRBJ2-7; 10 bases are a match to TRBD1. The CDR3 covers 16 residues. J lost 2 bases, V lost 0 bases, and 4 bases had no gene match. CDR1 and CDR2 from the germline V gene are SGHTA and FQGNSA. This chain's CDR3 is CASSLAGTGVPYEQYF. In DNA form, the CDR3 reads TGTGCCAGCAGCTTAGCGGGGACAGGGGTTCCCTACGAGCAGTACTTC.

The V and J genes are TRBV9 and TRBJ1-6, with D perhaps matching TRBD1 (6 bases). Trimming stripped 3 bases from V and 0 bases from J, with 10 bases between. The CDR3 is made up of 16 amino acids. Germline V CDR1 and CDR2: SGDLS, YYNGEE. The CDR3 is CASSEGGSSYNSPLHF. The CDR3 region has the DNA TGTGCCAGCAGCGAAGGGGGAAGCTCCTATAATTCACCCCTCCACTTT.